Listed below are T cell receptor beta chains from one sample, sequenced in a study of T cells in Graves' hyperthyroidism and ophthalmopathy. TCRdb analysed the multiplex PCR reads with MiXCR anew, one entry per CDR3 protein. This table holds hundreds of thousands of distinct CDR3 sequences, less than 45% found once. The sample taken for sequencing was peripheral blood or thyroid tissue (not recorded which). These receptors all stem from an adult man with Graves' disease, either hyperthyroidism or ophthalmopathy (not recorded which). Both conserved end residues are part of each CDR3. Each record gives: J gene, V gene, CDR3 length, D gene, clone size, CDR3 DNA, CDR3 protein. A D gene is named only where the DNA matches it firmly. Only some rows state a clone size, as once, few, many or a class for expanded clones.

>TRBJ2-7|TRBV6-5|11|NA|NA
TGTGCCAGCAGTTACGGGACTTCCCCGTACTTC
CASSYGTSPYF
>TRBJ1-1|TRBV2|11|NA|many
TGTGCCAGCAGGGGCAGGCCTGAAGCTTTCTTT
CASRGRPEAFF
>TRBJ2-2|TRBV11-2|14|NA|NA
TGTGCCAGCAGCTTATTAGGGGAAACCGGGGAGCTGTTTTTT
CASSLLGETGELFF
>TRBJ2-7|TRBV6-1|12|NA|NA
TGTGCCAGCAGTGAGTCCTCCCGGGATCCGTACTTC
CASSESSRDPYF
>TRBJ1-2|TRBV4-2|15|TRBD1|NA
TGTGCCAGCAGCCAATTGGGACAGGGAAACGATGGCTACACCTTC
CASSQLGQGNDGYTF
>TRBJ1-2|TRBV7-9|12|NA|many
TGTGCCAGCAGCTTAGTCAGTGGTGGCTACACCTTC
CASSLVSGGYTF
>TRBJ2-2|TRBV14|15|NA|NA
TGTGCCAGCAGCCAAGCCGGGGGCGCCGACGGGGAGCTGTTTTTT
CASSQAGGADGELFF
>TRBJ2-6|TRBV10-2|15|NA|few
TGTGCCAGCAGTTACCCTAACTCTGGGGCCAACGTCCTGACTTTC
CASSYPNSGANVLTF
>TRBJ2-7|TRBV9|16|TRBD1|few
TGTGCCAGCAGTGGAGGCAACAGGGGAAGCTCCTACGAGCAGTACTTC
CASSGGNRGSSYEQYF
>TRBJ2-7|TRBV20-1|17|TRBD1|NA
TGCAGTGCTAGAGATATTGCCGGGACAGGGATCCCCTACGAGCAGTACTTC
CSARDIAGTGIPYEQYF
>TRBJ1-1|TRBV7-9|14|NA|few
TGTGCCAGCAGCTCAGATTTGGGAAACACTGAAGCTTTCTTT
CASSSDLGNTEAFF
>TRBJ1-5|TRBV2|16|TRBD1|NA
TGTGCCAGCAGTGAAGCCGGGACAGGGGGCAATCAGCCCCAGCATTTT
CASSEAGTGGNQPQHF
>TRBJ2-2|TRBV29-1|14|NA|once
TGCAGCGTTGGACCTGGCGGCAACACCGGGGAGCTGTTTTTT
CSVGPGGNTGELFF
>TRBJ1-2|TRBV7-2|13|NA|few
TGTGCCAGCAGCTTACAGGGATTCGATGGCTACACCTTC
CASSLQGFDGYTF
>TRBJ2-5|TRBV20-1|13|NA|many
TGCAGTGCGAATATAGCGAACCAAGAGACCCAGTACTTC
CSANIANQETQYF
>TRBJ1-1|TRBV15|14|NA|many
TGTGCCACCAGCAGAGATAGAGTGAACACTGAAGCTTTCTTT
CATSRDRVNTEAFF
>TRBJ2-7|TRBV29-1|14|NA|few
TGCAGCGTTGAAGTAAGGGGAAGCTCCTACGAGCAGTACTTC
CSVEVRGSSYEQYF
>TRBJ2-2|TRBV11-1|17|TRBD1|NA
TGTGCCAGCAGCCTAAGCACCGGGACAGGGTGGACCGGGGAGCTGTTTTTT
CASSLSTGTGWTGELFF
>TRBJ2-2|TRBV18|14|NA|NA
TGTGCCAGCTCACCTTGGACAGTCACCGGGGAGCTGTTTTTT
CASSPWTVTGELFF
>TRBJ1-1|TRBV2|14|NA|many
TGTGCCAGCAGTGAACTAGGGCCGAACACTGAAGCTTTCTTT
CASSELGPNTEAFF